Listed below are T cell receptor beta chains from one sample, sequenced in a study of cytotoxic CD8 clonotypes in ibrutinib-treated CLL. Assay: immunoSEQ multiplex PCR; the TCRdb copy retains only in-frame clones and omits some. Here the sample spans about 140,000 clones, 85% to 95% being singletons. Here the sequenced sample was PBMCs, taken after 12 months of ibrutinib treatment. Source of these receptors: a human donor with chronic lymphocytic leukemia. Both conserved end residues are part of each CDR3. D genes are given only for firm matches. Expanded clones are given a class, and other clones once, few, many or no size at all.

D,V,size,J,CDR3,DNA
TRBD2,TRBV6-4,-,TRBJ2-1,CASSAFAGVSNEQFF,TGTGCCAGCAGTGCCTTCGCGGGAGTGAGTAATGAGCAGTTCTTC
-,TRBV5-1,-,TRBJ2-7,CASSLDGLGDYEQYF,TGCGCCAGCAGCTTGGATGGTTTGGGCGACTACGAGCAGTACTTC
TRBD2,TRBV29-1,-,TRBJ2-3,CSVWGWREGGTDTQYF,TGCAGCGTTTGGGGTTGGCGGGAGGGCGGGACAGATACGCAGTATTTT
TRBD2,TRBV7-2,-,TRBJ2-1,CASSEPPLAGAYLQFF,TGTGCCAGCAGCGAACCCCCACTAGCGGGAGCTTATTTGCAGTTCTTC
-,TRBV29-1,-,TRBJ1-1,CSVFLWDTEAFF,TGCAGCGTTTTTCTTTGGGACACTGAAGCTTTCTTT
-,TRBV27,-,TRBJ1-6,CASRTDSYNSPLHF,TGTGCCAGCAGGACGGACTCCTATAATTCACCCCTCCACTTT
TRBD2,TRBV2,-,TRBJ2-7,CASRGTSKHEQYF,TGTGCCAGCAGGGGGACTAGCAAGCACGAGCAGTACTTC
-,TRBV19,few,TRBJ1-1,CASSIGGFGSSTVSEAFF,TGTGCCAGTAGTATTGGGGGCTTTGGCAGTTCGACCGTAAGTGAAGCTTTCTTT
-,TRBV4-3,-,TRBJ2-2,CASSSQGPQNTGELFF,TGCGCCAGCAGCTCACAGGGCCCACAGAACACCGGGGAGCTGTTTTTT
TRBD2,TRBV28,-,TRBJ2-3,CASSLGAGVGADTQYF,TGTGCCAGCAGTTTAGGAGCGGGAGTGGGGGCAGATACGCAGTATTTT